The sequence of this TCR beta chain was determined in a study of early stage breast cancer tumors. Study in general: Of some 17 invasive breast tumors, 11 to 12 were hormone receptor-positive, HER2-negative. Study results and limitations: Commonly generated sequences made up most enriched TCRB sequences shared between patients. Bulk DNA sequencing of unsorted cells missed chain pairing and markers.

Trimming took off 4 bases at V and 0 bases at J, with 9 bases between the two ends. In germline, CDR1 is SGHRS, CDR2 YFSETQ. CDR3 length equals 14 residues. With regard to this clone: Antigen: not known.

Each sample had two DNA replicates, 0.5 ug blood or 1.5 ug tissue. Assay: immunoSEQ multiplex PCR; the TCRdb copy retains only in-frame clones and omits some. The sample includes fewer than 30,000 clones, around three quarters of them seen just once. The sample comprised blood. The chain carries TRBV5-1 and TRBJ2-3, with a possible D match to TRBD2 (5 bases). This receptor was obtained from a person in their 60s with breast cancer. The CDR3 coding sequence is TGCGCCAGCAGCAGCGGCACTAGCACAGATACGCAGTATTTT. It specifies CASSSGTSTDTQYF.